These 19 T cell receptor beta chains were sequenced from one sample in a study of immune evolution from preneoplasia to lung adenocarcinoma. Here immunoSEQ multiplex PCR was the method, and the copy in TCRdb shows in-frame clones only, minus some. In the table there are approximately 4,300 clones, roughly four fifths of which are singletons. The sequenced sample was FFPE normal lung tissue adjacent to the tumor. The receptor source for this set is a person aged 50-75 years with lung adenocarcinoma.

V is TRBV6-1 and J is TRBJ2-7; possibly TRBD2 for D (6 bases). Between the trimmed V and J ends, which lost 2 bases and 4 bases, there was a span of 18 bases. The CDR3 totals 16 residues. CDR1 and CDR2 (germline): MNHNS, SASEGT. CDR3 protein: CASSELGSRGVYEQYF. The DNA for the CDR3 is TGTGCCAGCAGTGAACTGGGGTCCCGCGGGGTTTACGAGCAGTACTTC.

The chain has TRBV5-4 and TRBJ2-1, with D maybe TRBD1 (9 bases). CDR1 SGHNT and CDR2 YYREEE come from the germline V gene (reference sequence). Trimming stripped 4 bases from V and 8 bases from J, with 25 bases between. CDR3 length: 17 residues. CDR3 residues: CASSPGGGTGTFDEQFF. The CDR3 bases are TGTGCCAGCAGCCCCGGGGGGGGGACAGGGACTTTCGATGAGCAGTTCTTC.

The DNA of the CDR3 is TGTGCCAGCAGTTTAATGGGCCGCTCCTATAATTCACCCCTCCACTTT. Its translation is CASSLMGRSYNSPLHF. This rearrangement joins TRBV27 to TRBJ1-6, with unresolved D. The CDR3 has 16 residues. V lost 2 bases to trimming and J lost 0 bases, with 8 bases between them. Looked up from germline, CDR1 is MNHEY and CDR2 is SMNVEV (reference sequence).

The chain joins TRBV18 to TRBJ1-2; D is ambiguous. The ends were cut back, 0 bases at V and 7 bases at J, with 6 bases in the middle. CDR3 length: 12 amino acids. CDR1 and CDR2 (germline): KGHSH, LQKENI. The CDR3 bases are TGTGCCAGCTCACCACCCACCTCTGGCTACACCTTC. It translates to CASSPPTSGYTF. Variable domain in full (rest from reference TRBV18 and TRBJ1-2): NAGVMQNPRHLVRRRGQEARLRCSPMKGHSHVYWYRQLPEEGLKFMVYLQKENIIDESGMPKERFSAEFPKEGPSILRIQQVVRGDSAAYFCASSPPTSGYTFGSGTRLTVV.

CDR3 residues: CASSSGQGAEKLFF. The DNA of the CDR3 is TGTGCCAGCAGCTCTGGACAGGGGGCTGAAAAACTGTTTTTT. The chain links TRBV7-9 to TRBJ1-4, with 11 bases aligning to TRBD1. Germline V gene sequence: CDR1 SEHNR, CDR2 FQNEAQ (reference sequence). V trimming: 4 bases; J trimming: 7 bases; junction bases outside the gene matches: 2. The CDR3 extends over 14 amino acids.

The V call is TRBV6-5, the J call TRBJ2-7; 8 bases are shared with TRBD2. Germline V CDR1 and CDR2: MNHEY, SVGAGI. The length of the CDR3 is 14 residues. With 6 bases clipped from V and 5 bases from J, the junction kept 9 bases outside the gene matches. CDR3 amino acids: CASSSTGTRNEQYF. As DNA, the CDR3 is TGTGCCAGCAGCAGTACCGGGACTAGAAACGAGCAGTACTTC.

The V and J genes are TRBV25-1 and TRBJ2-3, with 10 positions matching TRBD2. V lost 4 bases, J lost 4 bases, and 5 bases stayed unmatched. Germline values: CDR1 MGHDK, CDR2 SYGVNS. CDR3 size: 15 residues. CDR3 sequence: CASSGTSGVSDTQYF. The CDR3 nucleotides are TGTGCCAGCAGTGGAACTAGCGGGGTGTCAGATACGCAGTATTTT.

The chain combines TRBV4-1 with TRBJ2-7; D ambiguous. The CDR3 contains 11 residues. Looked up from germline, CDR1 is MGHRA and CDR2 is YSYEKL. Trimming stripped 1 base from V and 5 bases from J, with 3 bases between. For the CDR3, the DNA is TGCGCCAGCAGCCAAGGGAACGAGCAGTACTTC. Its translation is CASSQGNEQYF.

This clone has just a few counts. The V gene is TRBV7-2, the J gene TRBJ1-1; 7 nucleotides align to TRBD1. Germline values: CDR1 SGHTA, CDR2 FQGNSA. With 3 bases clipped from V and 2 bases from J, the junction kept 6 bases outside the gene matches. The CDR3 is 15 residues long. The CDR3 DNA is TGTGCCAGCAGCTTTCAGGCAGGGGGTAACACTGAAGCTTTCTTT. Protein product: CASSFQAGGNTEAFF.

The V gene is TRBV30, the J gene TRBJ2-2; no clear D. CDR3 length: 13 residues. Germline V gene lookup returns CDR1 GTSNPN and CDR2 SVGIG (reference sequence). V lost 0 bases to trimming and J lost 6 bases, with 8 bases between them. DNA of the CDR3: TGTGCCTGGAGTGTACGCCTCGCCGGGGAGCTGTTTTTT. Amino acid sequence: CAWSVRLAGELFF.

The chain joins TRBV14 to TRBJ2-7; 7 positions agree with TRBD1. Germline V gene lookup returns CDR1 SGHDN and CDR2 FVKESK. CDR3 length: 15 residues. V lost 4 bases, J lost 4 bases, and 10 bases stayed unmatched. CDR3 sequence: CASSPYGQGVYEQYF. CDR3 coding DNA: TGTGCCAGCAGCCCCTACGGGCAGGGGGTTTACGAGCAGTACTTC.

To note about this clone: The same CDR3 arises from other DNA sequences in this sample as well. The chain links TRBV29-1 to TRBJ2-1; no clear D gene. The CDR3 runs to 13 residues. Germline values: CDR1 SQVTM, CDR2 ANQGSEA. V shed 1 base and J shed 4 bases, with 8 bases lying between them. Here the CDR3 reads CSVEGTDYNEQFF. In DNA form, the CDR3 reads TGCAGCGTTGAAGGGACGGATTACAATGAGCAGTTCTTC.

The gene calls are TRBV6-6 and TRBJ2-7; tentative D call: TRBD1 (5 bases). V was shortened by 5 bases and J by 6 bases, with 11 bases between the two germline ends. The CDR3 sequence is 12 residues long. The germline V gene encodes CDR1 MNHNY and CDR2 SVGAGI (reference sequence). This CDR3 reads CASSPQGREQYF. For the CDR3, the DNA is TGTGCCAGCAGTCCCCAGGGTCGCGAGCAGTACTTC.

The table lists this clone with a count of one. The chain employs TRBV27 and TRBJ2-7, with 9 bases matching TRBD1. This CDR3 contains 14 residues. From germline, CDR1 is MNHEY and CDR2 SMNVEV (reference sequence). V was pared by 4 bases and J by 6 bases, with 7 bases of the junction left unmatched. CDR3 amino acids: CASSSNRGPGEQYF. CDR3 coding DNA: TGTGCCAGCAGTTCAAACAGGGGGCCCGGCGAGCAGTACTTC.

This clone was counted between two and nine times. This chain uses TRBV15 with TRBJ2-3, with 11 positions matching TRBD1. With V trimmed by 4 bases and J by 4 bases, 7 bases remained unmatched. The CDR3 is made up of 16 amino acids. CDR1 is LNHNV, CDR2 YYDKDF, per germline (reference sequence). The DNA of the CDR3 is TGTGCCACCAGCACAAGGACAGGGGGCGATCCAGATACGCAGTATTTT. Amino acids: CATSTRTGGDPDTQYF. Complete variable domain (other parts from reference TRBV15 and TRBJ2-3): DAMVIQNPRYQVTQFGKPVTLSCSQTLNHNVMYWYQQKSSQAPKLLFHYYDKDFNNEADTPDNFQSRRPNTSFCFLDIRSPGLGDTAMYLCATSTRTGGDPDTQYFGPGTRLTVL.

In its sample, this clone was seen once. The V and J genes are TRBV4-1 and TRBJ2-7, with D perhaps TRBD2 (5 bases). Trimming removed 2 bases at V and 0 bases at J, with 17 bases between. The CDR3 sequence is 17 residues long. Germline-derived CDR1 and CDR2 are MGHRA and YSYEKL. CDR3 sequence (DNA): TGCGCCAGCAGCCAATTGTTCGGGATTCTGAGCTCCTACGAGCAGTACTTC. The encoded protein is CASSQLFGILSSYEQYF.

This clone showed up just once. The chain is built from TRBV6-5 and TRBJ1-1; D might be TRBD1 (5 bases). Trimming stripped 2 bases from V and 1 base from J, with 14 bases between. The germline V gene has CDR1 MNHEY and CDR2 SVGAGI. This CDR3 region has 16 residues. CDR3 nucleotide sequence: TGTGCCAGCAGTTACCTCTCAGGGAGGGGGAACACTGAAGCTTTCTTT. Its translation is CASSYLSGRGNTEAFF.

This CDR3 is CASGYGAAGSSYEQYF. The CDR3 DNA is TGCGCCAGCGGGTACGGGGCAGCGGGGAGCTCCTACGAGCAGTACTTC. V is TRBV10-2 and J is TRBJ2-7, with 7 bases aligning to TRBD2. The CDR3 totals 16 residues. Germline lookup yields CDR1 WSHSY and CDR2 SAAADI. V dropped 8 bases and J dropped 0; count of bases not matched to a gene: 13.

This rearrangement joins TRBV28 to TRBJ1-2; TRBD1 is a possible D gene (5 bases). The CDR3 covers 15 residues. The germline V gene encodes CDR1 MDHEN and CDR2 SYDVKM. The ends were cut back, 3 bases at V and 0 bases at J, with 11 bases in the middle. The CDR3 DNA is TGTGCCAGCAGTTTCCCAGGGTGGGCTAACTATGGCTACACCTTC. This codes for CASSFPGWANYGYTF.